The 2 T cell receptor beta chains presented below share a single source sample, sequenced in a study of CD8+ T cells in alopecia areata. The treatment here: oral pan-JAK inhibitor, 5-10 mg twice daily. Sequencing relied on a cDNA template that was reverse transcribed from extracted RNA. Assay used: immunoSEQ multiplex PCR; TCRdb lists only in-frame clones, some missing. The top ten clones hold 3% to 3.5% of a sample with roughly 180,000 clones, about 60% of them seen once. The input for sequencing was CD4+ T cells sorted from blood, taken at week 4, from a patient treated with tofacitinib. The receptor source for this set is a human donor with alopecia areata.

The CDR3: CASSPGLAGGLVEQYF. The CDR3 DNA reads as TGCGCCAGCAGCCCCGGACTAGCGGGGGGCTTGGTCGAGCAGTACTTC. V is TRBV5-1 and J is TRBJ2-7, with 14 bases identical to TRBD2. The CDR3 is 16 residues long. V gave up 4 bases and J gave up 6 bases; unmatched junction bases: 9. The V gene's germline CDR1 is SGHRS and CDR2 YFSETQ.

This clone was observed a few times. V usage is TRBV2 and J usage is TRBJ1-2; TRBD1 is a possible D gene (5 bases). Deletions cut 6 bases from V and 3 bases from J, with 29 bases between. Germline V CDR1 and CDR2: SNHLY, FYNNEI. This CDR3 is built from 19 residues. The CDR3 sequence is CASSEPQDIVKNWDYGYTF. CDR3 bases: TGTGCCAGCAGCGAACCCCAGGACATCGTTAAAAACTGGGACTATGGCTACACCTTC. Looking up the rest from reference TRBV2 and TRBJ1-2 gives the full variable domain: EPEVTQTPSHQVTQMGQEVILRCVPISNHLYFYWYRQILGQKVEFLVSFYNNEISEKSEIFDDQFSVERPDGSNFTLKIRSTKLEDSAMYFCASSEPQDIVKNWDYGYTFGSGTRLTVV.